The entry below gives a single T cell receptor (beta chain) sequence along with its context. The germline CDR1 and CDR2 sequences are SQVTM and ANQGSEA. Trimming took 4 bases from V and 1 from J; bases not matched to a gene: 6. This CDR3 spans 14 amino acids. The data were obtained in a study of blood T cell repertoires in COVID-19. At the level of the study: From T cells, B-cell-depleted T cells, or PBMCs came the material, which was cDNA or gDNA.

As handled by the study authors: The assay estimated nucleated cells by amplifying reference gene primers. The repertoire was sequenced with immunoSEQ multiplex PCR; TCRdb's copy has only in-frame clones and lacks some. The V and J calls and clone size are taken from that table; D and trimming were inferred from the DNA. The sample includes approximately 440,000 clones, around 88% of them seen just once. This chain links TRBV29-1 with TRBJ2-7; the match to TRBD1 covers 8 bases. Specimen: peripheral blood. This receptor was obtained from a woman aged 50 to 65 with COVID-19, enrolled during active disease. As DNA, the CDR3 is TGCAGCGTTGCTCCGGACAGGGTATCCTACGAGCAGTACTTC. Its protein is CSVAPDRVSYEQYF.